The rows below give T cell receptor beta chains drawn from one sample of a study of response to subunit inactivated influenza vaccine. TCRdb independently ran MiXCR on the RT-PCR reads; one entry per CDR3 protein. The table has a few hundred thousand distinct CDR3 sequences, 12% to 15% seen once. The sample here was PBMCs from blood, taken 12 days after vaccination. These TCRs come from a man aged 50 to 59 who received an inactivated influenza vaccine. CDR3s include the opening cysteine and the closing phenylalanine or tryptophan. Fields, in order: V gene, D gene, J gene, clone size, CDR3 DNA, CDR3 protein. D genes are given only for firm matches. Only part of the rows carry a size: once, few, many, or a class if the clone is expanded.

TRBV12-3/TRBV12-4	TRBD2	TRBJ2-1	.	TGTGCCAGCAGCACATCTAGCGGCGCCTACAATGAGCAGTTCTTC	CASSTSSGAYNEQFF
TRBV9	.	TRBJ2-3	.	TGTGCCAGCAGCGTAGAAGGTGGGAGTTGGGATACGCAGTATTTT	CASSVEGGSWDTQYF
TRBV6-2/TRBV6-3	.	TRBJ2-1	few	TGTGCCAGCAGTTCGGGACACTTCTACAATGAGCAGTTCTTC	CASSSGHFYNEQFF
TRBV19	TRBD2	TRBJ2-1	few	TGTGCCAGTAGCAAGACTAGCACCTACAATGAGCAGTTCTTC	CASSKTSTYNEQFF
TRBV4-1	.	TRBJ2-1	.	TGCGCCAGCAGCCAAGATAGGAGGTACATAGGGAATGAGCAGTTCTTC	CASSQDRRYIGNEQFF
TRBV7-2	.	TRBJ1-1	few	TGTGCCAGCAGCTTAGGGGGCTGGACTGAAGCTTTCTTT	CASSLGGWTEAFF
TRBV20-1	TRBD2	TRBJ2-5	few	TGCAGTGCTAGGGCCGGGACTAGCGTGGAGACCCAGTACTTC	CSARAGTSVETQYF
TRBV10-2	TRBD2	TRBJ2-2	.	TGCGCCAGCCGGAACTCGGGGGGAGCGAACACCGGGGAGCTGTTTTTT	CASRNSGGANTGELFF
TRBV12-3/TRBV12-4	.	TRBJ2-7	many	TGTGCCAGCAGTTTAGGCAGGGAAGCCTACGAGCAGTACTTC	CASSLGREAYEQYF
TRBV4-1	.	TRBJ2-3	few	TGCGCCAGCAGCCTCGTCCCATTAGGCACAGATACGCAGTATTTT	CASSLVPLGTDTQYF
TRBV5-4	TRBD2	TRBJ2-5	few	TGTGCCAGCAGCTCCACATCTAGCGGAGAGACCCAGTACTTC	CASSSTSSGETQYF
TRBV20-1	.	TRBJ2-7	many	TGCAGTGCTCCCCGTGGGACCCAACTTACCGAGCAGTACTTC	CSAPRGTQLTEQYF
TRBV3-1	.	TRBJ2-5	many	TGTGCCAGCAGCCAAAGAGGACTCCCGGGAGAGACCCAGTACTTC	CASSQRGLPGETQYF
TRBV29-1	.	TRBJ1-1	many	TGCAGCGTTGCAGCTTCGGTGAACACTGAAGCTTTCTTT	CSVAASVNTEAFF
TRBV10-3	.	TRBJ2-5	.	TGTGCCATCAGCCAGGGGGGGACCCAGTACTTC	CAISQGGTQYF
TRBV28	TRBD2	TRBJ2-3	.	TGTGCCAGCAGCCGTTTGGGGGGGGGAAACACAGATACGCAGTATTTT	CASSRLGGGNTDTQYF
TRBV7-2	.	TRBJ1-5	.	TGTGCCAGCAGCTTACTGTTTCAGGCGGCTCAGCCCCAGCATTTT	CASSLLFQAAQPQHF
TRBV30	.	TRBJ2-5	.	TGTGCCTGGAGTACAACCCCCGGGACCCAGTACTTC	CAWSTTPGTQYF
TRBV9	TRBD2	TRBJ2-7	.	TGTGCCAGCAGCGCAAAAGCGGGAGCCCACGAGCAGTACTTC	CASSAKAGAHEQYF
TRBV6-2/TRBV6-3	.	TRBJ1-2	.	TGTGCCAGCAGATCCCGGACAGATTCGGATAACTATGGCTACACCTTC	CASRSRTDSDNYGYTF
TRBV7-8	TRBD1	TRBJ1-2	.	TGTGCCAGCAGCCCCCGGGACAGGGCTCCAGCTGGCTACACCTTC	CASSPRDRAPAGYTF
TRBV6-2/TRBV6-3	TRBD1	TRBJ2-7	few	TGTGCCAGCAAACCTCCTTGGGACAGGGGAACCTACGAGCAGTACTTC	CASKPPWDRGTYEQYF
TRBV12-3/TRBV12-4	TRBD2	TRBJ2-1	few	TGTGCCAGCAGTTTCCTAGCGGAGCCAAATGAGCAGTTCTTC	CASSFLAEPNEQFF
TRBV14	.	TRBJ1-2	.	TGTGCCAGCAAATGGGGTGTGTGCTACACCTTC	CASKWGVCYTF
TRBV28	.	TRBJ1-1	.	TGTGCCAGCAAGGAACTGGCCTCGGACAAACGTTGGAACACTGAAGCTTTCTTT	CASKELASDKRWNTEAFF
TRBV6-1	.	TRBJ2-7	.	TGTGCCACTAAAACGCCCGGATTTACCTACGAGCAGTACTTC	CATKTPGFTYEQYF
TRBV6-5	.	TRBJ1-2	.	TGTGCCAGCAGTTACTCCGCAGGCTCAGGGGGCTACACCTTC	CASSYSAGSGGYTF
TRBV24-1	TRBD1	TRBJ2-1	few	TGTGCCACCAGTAAAACAGGGGCCGGGCTCTACAATGAGCAGTTCTTC	CATSKTGAGLYNEQFF
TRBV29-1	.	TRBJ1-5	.	TGCAGCACCCCGGGGGGCAATCAGCCCCAGCATTTT	CSTPGGNQPQHF
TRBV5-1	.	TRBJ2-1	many	TGCGCCAGCAGTCCCGGTACTAGCTCGGCCAGTGAGCAGTTCTTC	CASSPGTSSASEQFF
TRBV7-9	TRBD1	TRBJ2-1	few	TGTGCCAGCAGCTCGGACAGGGCCATTTACAATGAGCAGTTCTTC	CASSSDRAIYNEQFF
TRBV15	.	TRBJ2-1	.	TGTGCCACCAGCAGAGCCGGGTCCTACAATGAGCAGTTCTTC	CATSRAGSYNEQFF
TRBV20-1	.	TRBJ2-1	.	TGCAGTGCTAGAGATCCCCCTCCGGGAAACAATGAGCAGTTCTTC	CSARDPPPGNNEQFF
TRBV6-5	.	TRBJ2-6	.	TGTGCCAGCAGTTACTATCGGGACGTAGCTCTGGGGGCCAACGTCCTGACTTTC	CASSYYRDVALGANVLTF
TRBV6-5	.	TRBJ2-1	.	TGTGCCAGCAGTTATAACGGACCTTCCTACAATGAGCAGTTCTTC	CASSYNGPSYNEQFF
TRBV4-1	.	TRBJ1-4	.	TGCGCCAGCAGCAGCAGCAGCCCGTCTAATGAAAAACTGTTTTTT	CASSSSSPSNEKLFF
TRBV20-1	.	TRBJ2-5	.	TGCAGTGCTTCCCAGGGGACCCAGTACTTC	CSASQGTQYF
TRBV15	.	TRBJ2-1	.	TGTGCCACCTCACGTTGGGGCTCCTACAATGAGCAGTTCTTC	CATSRWGSYNEQFF